This TCR beta chain was sequenced in a study of cytomegalovirus exposure and HLA in healthy donors. Study details: The approximately 120 validation repertoires used the same platform as the 666 first-cohort repertoires, a later analysis reported.

Method: immunoSEQ multiplex PCR; TCRdb's copy keeps in-frame clones and lacks some. The sample contains over 70,000 clones, 70% to 90% of which appear only once. The donors were part of the validation cohort of more than 90 subjects. That cohort was separate from the first cohort, which comprised about 730 subjects. Germline trimming cut 8 bases from V and 1 base from J; bases unmatched to any gene: 4. The CDR3 is 13 residues long. CDR1 ENHRY and CDR2 SYGVKD come from the germline V gene. This receptor was taken from a woman aged 18 to 35 in good health and CMV-seropositive. The gene calls are TRBV10-3 and TRBJ2-5; 7 bases map to TRBD2. The sample taken for sequencing was PBMCs. The chain's CDR3 is CAISPSGQETQYF. The CDR3 region has the DNA TGTGCCATCTCCCCTAGCGGCCAAGAGACCCAGTACTTC.